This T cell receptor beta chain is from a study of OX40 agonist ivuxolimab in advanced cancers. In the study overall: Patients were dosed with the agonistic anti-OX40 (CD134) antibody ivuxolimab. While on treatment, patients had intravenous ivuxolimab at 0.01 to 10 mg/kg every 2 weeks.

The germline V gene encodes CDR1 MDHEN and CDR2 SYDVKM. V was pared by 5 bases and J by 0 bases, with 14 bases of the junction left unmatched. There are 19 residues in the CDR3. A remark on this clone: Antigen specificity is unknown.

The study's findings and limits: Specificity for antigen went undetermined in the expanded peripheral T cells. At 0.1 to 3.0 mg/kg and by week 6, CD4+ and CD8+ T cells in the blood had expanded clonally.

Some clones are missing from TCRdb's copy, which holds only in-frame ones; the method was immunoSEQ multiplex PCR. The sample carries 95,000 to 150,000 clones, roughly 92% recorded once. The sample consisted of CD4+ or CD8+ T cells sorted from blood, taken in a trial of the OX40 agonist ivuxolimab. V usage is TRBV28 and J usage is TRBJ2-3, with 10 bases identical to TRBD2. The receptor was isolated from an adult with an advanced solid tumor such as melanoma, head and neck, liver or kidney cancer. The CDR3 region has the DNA TGTGCCAGCAGTCCCCCTGGCCGGACTAGCGGATATAGCACAGATACGCAGTATTTT. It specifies CASSPPGRTSGYSTDTQYF.